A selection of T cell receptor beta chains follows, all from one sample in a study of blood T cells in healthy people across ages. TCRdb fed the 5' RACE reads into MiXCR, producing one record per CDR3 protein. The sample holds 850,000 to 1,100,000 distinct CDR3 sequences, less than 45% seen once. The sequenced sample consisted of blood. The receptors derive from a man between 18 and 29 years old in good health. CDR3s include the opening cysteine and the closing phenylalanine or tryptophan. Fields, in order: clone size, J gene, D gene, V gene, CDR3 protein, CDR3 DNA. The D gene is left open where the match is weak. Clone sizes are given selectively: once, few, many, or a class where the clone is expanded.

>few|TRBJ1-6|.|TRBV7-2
CASSPAPRQINSPLHF
TGTGCCAGCAGCCCAGCCCCTCGACAGATCAATTCACCCCTCCACTTT
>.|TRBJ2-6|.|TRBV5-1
CASSARILISGANVLTF
TGCGCCAGCAGCGCTAGGATCCTGATCTCTGGGGCCAACGTCCTGACTTTC
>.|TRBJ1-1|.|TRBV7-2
CASSFQYSEEAFF
TGTGCCAGCAGCTTTCAGTATTCGGAGGAAGCTTTCTTT
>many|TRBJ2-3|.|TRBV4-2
CASSQAVTADTQYF
TGTGCCAGCAGCCAGGCGGTAACGGCAGATACGCAGTATTTT
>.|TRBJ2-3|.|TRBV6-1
CASSGADSTDTQYF
TGTGCCAGCAGTGGAGCAGACTCCACAGATACGCAGTATTTT
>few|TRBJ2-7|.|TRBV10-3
CAISPQGSYEQYF
TGTGCCATCAGTCCACAGGGTTCCTACGAGCAGTACTTC
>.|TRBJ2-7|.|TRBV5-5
CASSPASVGDDEQYF
TGTGCCAGCAGCCCCGCTTCGGTGGGTGACGACGAGCAGTACTTC
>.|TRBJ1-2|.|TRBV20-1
CSASTLAGYGYTF
TGCAGTGCTAGTACTTTGGCAGGATATGGCTACACCTTC
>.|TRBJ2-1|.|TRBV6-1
CASSPGGMGDEQFF
TGTGCCAGCAGTCCAGGAGGGATGGGCGATGAGCAGTTCTTC
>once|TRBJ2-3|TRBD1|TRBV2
CASSERGQGVHTQYF
TGTGCCAGCAGTGAAAGGGGACAGGGGGTACATACGCAGTATTTT
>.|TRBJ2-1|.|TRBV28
CASSSHRSAGDPNEQFF
TGTGCCAGCAGTTCTCACCGGTCGGCAGGGGACCCCAATGAGCAGTTCTTC
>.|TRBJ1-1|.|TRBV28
CASSGAALEPGNTEAFF
TGTGCCAGCAGCGGGGCTGCGTTAGAGCCGGGAAACACTGAAGCTTTCTTT
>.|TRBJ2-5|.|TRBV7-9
CASSPQDQGTQYF
TGTGCCAGCAGTCCTCAGGATCAAGGGACCCAGTACTTC
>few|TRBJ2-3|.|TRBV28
CASTPYTRTNPDTQYF
TGTGCCAGCACGCCGTACACTAGGACTAACCCAGATACGCAGTATTTT
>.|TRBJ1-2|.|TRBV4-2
CASSQWLGNYGYTF
TGTGCCAGCAGCCAATGGTTAGGGAACTATGGCTACACCTTC
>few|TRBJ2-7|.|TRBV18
CASSHRDNYYEQYF
TGTGCCAGCTCACACCGGGACAACTACTACGAGCAGTACTTC
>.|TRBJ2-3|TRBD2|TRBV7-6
CASGLAGGLYTDTQYF
TGTGCCAGCGGACTAGCGGGGGGCCTCTACACAGATACGCAGTATTTT
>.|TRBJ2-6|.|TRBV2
CASSLTESGANVLTF
TGTGCCAGCAGTTTAACAGAGTCTGGGGCCAACGTCCTGACTTTC
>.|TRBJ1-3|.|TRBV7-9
CASSPGPERNTIYF
TGTGCCAGCAGCCCGGGGCCAGAAAGAAACACCATATATTTT
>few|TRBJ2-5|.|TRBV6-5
CASRHWTQYF
TGTGCCAGCAGACACTGGACCCAGTACTTC
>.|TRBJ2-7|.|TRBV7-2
CASSLQAGMGNNEQYF
TGTGCCAGCAGCCTCCAAGCGGGTATGGGAAACAATGAGCAGTACTTC
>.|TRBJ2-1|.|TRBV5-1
CASSSDGGTYNEQFF
TGCGCCAGCAGCTCCGACGGGGGCACCTACAATGAGCAGTTCTTC
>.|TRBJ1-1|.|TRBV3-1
CASSPRGQRNTEAFF
TGTGCCAGCAGCCCCAGGGGACAAAGGAACACTGAAGCTTTCTTT
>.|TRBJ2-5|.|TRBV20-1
CSARPSIGVETQYF
TGCAGTGCTAGACCTTCGATAGGTGTCGAGACCCAGTACTTC
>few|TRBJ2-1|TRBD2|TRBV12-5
CASGLVPLAGKSYNEQFF
TGTGCTAGTGGTTTGGTACCACTAGCGGGGAAGTCCTACAATGAGCAGTTCTTC
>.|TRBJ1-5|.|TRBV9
CASSEHRPGGRTQPRHF
TGTGCCAGCAGCGAACACCGCCCGGGGGGGCGGACTCAGCCCCGGCATTTT
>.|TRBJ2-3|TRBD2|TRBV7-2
CASSSEAGVTDTQYF
TGTGCCAGCAGCTCCGAAGCGGGGGTGACAGATACGCAGTATTTT
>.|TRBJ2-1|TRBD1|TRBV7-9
CASSLGRQGAYNEQFF
TGTGCCAGCAGCTTAGGCAGACAGGGGGCGTACAATGAGCAGTTCTTC
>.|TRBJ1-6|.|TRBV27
CASSLFQGGANSPLHF
TGTGCCAGCAGTTTATTTCAAGGGGGGGCCAATTCACCCCTCCACTTT
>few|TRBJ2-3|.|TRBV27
CASSPLSYPTDTQYF
TGTGCCAGCAGTCCGTTGAGTTACCCCACAGATACGCAGTATTTT
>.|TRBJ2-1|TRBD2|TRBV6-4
CASSEGLERYNEQFF
TGTGCCAGCAGTGAAGGACTAGAGCGCTACAATGAGCAGTTCTTC
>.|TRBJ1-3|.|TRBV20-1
CSARVPGATGNTIYF
TGCAGTGCTAGAGTCCCAGGGGCAACTGGAAACACCATATATTTT
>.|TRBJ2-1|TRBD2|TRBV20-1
CSARDGTSGGNGQFF
TGCAGTGCTAGAGATGGTACTAGCGGGGGCAATGGGCAGTTCTTC
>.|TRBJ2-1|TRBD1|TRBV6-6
CASSSTGDWNEQFF
TGTGCCAGCAGTTCGACAGGGGATTGGAATGAGCAGTTCTTC
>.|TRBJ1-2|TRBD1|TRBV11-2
CASSRSGTVYYYGYTF
TGTGCCAGCAGCCGCTCCGGGACAGTCTATTACTATGGCTACACCTTC
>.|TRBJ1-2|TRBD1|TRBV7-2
CASSLAIGTGNYGYTF
TGTGCCAGCAGCTTAGCAATAGGGACAGGAAACTATGGCTACACCTTC
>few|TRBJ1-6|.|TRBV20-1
CSASGTNNSPLHF
TGCAGTGCCAGCGGGACGAATAATTCACCCCTCCACTTT
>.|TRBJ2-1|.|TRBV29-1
CSVEVVGKPYNEQFF
TGCAGCGTTGAAGTCGTGGGTAAACCTTACAATGAGCAGTTCTTC
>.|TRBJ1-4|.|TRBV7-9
CASSLIDYRSNEKLFF
TGTGCCAGCAGCTTAATCGATTACCGCTCTAATGAAAAACTGTTTTTT
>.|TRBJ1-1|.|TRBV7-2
CASSSPQVTEAFF
TGTGCCAGCAGCTCCCCCCAGGTCACTGAAGCTTTCTTT
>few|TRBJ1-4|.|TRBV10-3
CAISDTDRNEKLFF
TGTGCCATCAGCGACACGGACAGAAATGAAAAACTGTTTTTT
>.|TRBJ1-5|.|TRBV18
CASSPSTGTFQPQHF
TGTGCCAGCTCACCATCCACAGGGACCTTTCAGCCCCAGCATTTT
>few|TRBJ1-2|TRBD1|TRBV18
CASSPGLQGDGYTF
TGTGCCAGCTCACCCGGATTACAGGGGGATGGCTACACCTTC
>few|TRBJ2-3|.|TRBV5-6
CASRSRRDRSTDTQYF
TGTGCCAGCAGGTCCAGGAGGGACAGAAGCACAGATACGCAGTATTTT
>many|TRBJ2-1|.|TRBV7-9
CASSLDPKYNEQFF
TGTGCCAGCAGCTTAGACCCGAAATACAATGAGCAGTTCTTC